This T cell receptor (beta chain) was identified during a study of blood T cells in healthy people across ages. General study findings and limits: PBMC samples, being unsorted, prevented any conclusive comparison of naive and antigen-experienced cells. The percentage of naive T cells correlated strongly with TCR beta diversity.

Through a sample-barcoded 5' primer and a J-beta primer mix, a second PCR was run for roughly 6 to 11 cycles. TCRdb processed the 5' RACE reads anew with MiXCR; each CDR3 protein has one entry. Of approximately 1,100,000 distinct CDR3 sequences in the sample, more than 35% were seen once. Germline-derived CDR1 and CDR2 are SNHLY and FYNNEI. The CDR3 loop spans 12 amino acids. The germline V and J ends were trimmed by 0 bases and 6 bases, with 6 bases remaining between them. This clonotype has a handful of counts. Its cognate antigen is unknown. The sample comprised blood. The origin of this receptor is a woman aged 60 to 75 in good health. The chain combines TRBV2 with TRBJ2-7; D not resolved. DNA for the CDR3: TGTGCCAGCAGTGAAGCCCCGGTCGAGCAGTACTTC. As protein: CASSEAPVEQYF.